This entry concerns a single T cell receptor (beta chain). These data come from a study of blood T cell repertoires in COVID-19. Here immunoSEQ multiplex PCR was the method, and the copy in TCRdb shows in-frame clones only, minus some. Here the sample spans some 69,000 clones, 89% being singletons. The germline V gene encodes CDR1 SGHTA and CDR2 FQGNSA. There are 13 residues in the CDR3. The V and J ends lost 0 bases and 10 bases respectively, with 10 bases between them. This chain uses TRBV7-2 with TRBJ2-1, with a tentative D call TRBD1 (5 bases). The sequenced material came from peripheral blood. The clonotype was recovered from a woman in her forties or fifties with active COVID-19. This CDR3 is CASSLAGAHEQFF. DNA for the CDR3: TGTGCCAGCAGCTTAGCAGGGGCTCACGAGCAGTTCTTC. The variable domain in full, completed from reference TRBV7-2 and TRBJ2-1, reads GAGVSQSPSNKVTEKGKDVELRCDPISGHTALYWYRQSLGQGLEFLIYFQGNSAPDKSGLPSDRFSAERTGGSVSTLTIQRTQQEDSAVYLCASSLAGAHEQFFGPGTRLTVL.